A single sample gave rise to the 23 T cell receptor beta chains below, sequenced in a study of T-cell memory formation after mild COVID-19. TCRdb re-derived calls from the 5' RACE reads in MiXCR, one entry per CDR3 protein. The sample holds about 430,000 distinct CDR3 sequences, about 24% seen once. The sample consisted of PBMCs or a T cell subset sorted from them (not recorded which). These receptor sequences come from an adult woman who had mild COVID-19 (a few samples of this study predate the infection). Cell type and time point are not known.

The chain uses TRBV4-2 and TRBJ1-5, with 7 nucleotides matching TRBD1. Germline values: CDR1 LGHNA, CDR2 YNFKEQ. Germline trimming cut 4 bases from V and 9 bases from J; bases unmatched to any gene: 12. This CDR3 is built from 15 residues. CDR3 bases: TGTGCCAGCAGCCCGTGGACAGGCCAAGGGGGGCCCCAGCATTTT. Its translation: CASSPWTGQGGPQHF.

This chain connects TRBV7-6 to TRBJ2-7, with 8 bases aligning to TRBD1. Germline V CDR1 and CDR2: SGHVS, FNYEAQ. The CDR3 is 15 amino acids. V lost 3 bases to trimming and J lost 6 bases; unmatched junction nucleotides: 10. CDR3 bases: TGTGCCAGCAGCTTGACAGGGGCGTTCTTGTCCGAGCAGTACTTC. Its protein is CASSLTGAFLSEQYF.

This sequence joins TRBV7-8 and TRBJ2-1, with no clear D. The CDR3 is made up of 17 amino acids. The germline CDR1 and CDR2 sequences are SGHVS and FQNEAQ. The V and J ends lost 1 base and 0 bases respectively, with 13 bases between them. The CDR3 spells CASSLEGKAGSYNEQFF. CDR3 bases: TGTGCCAGCAGCTTAGAAGGGAAAGCCGGCTCCTACAATGAGCAGTTCTTC.

The CDR3: CASSLLGPVDYEQYF. The CDR3 DNA reads as TGTGCCAGCAGCCTATTGGGACCTGTAGATTACGAGCAGTACTTC. This chain links TRBV18 with TRBJ2-7, with D perhaps matching TRBD1 or TRBD2 (5 bases each). V was pared by 8 bases and J by 4 bases, with 21 bases between. Germline CDR1 reads KGHSH; CDR2 reads LQKENI. The CDR3 is 15 amino acids.

This clonotype was detected many times. The chain recombines TRBV5-4 with TRBJ1-1; D gene unclear. Trimming left V 5 bases short and J 3 bases short, with 11 bases between. CDR1 and CDR2 (germline): SGHNT, YYREEE (reference sequence). CDR3 length: 13 residues. The CDR3 region has the DNA TGTGCCAGCAGTCCGACCAGTTACACTGAAGCTTTCTTT. This translates into CASSPTSYTEAFF. Variable domain in full (rest from reference TRBV5-4 and TRBJ1-1): ETGVTQSPTHLIKTRGQQVTLRCSSQSGHNTVSWYQQALGQGPQFIFQYYREEENGRGNFPPRFSGLQFPNYSSELNVNALELDDSALYLCASSPTSYTEAFFGQGTRLTVV.

The chain recombines TRBV11-2 with TRBJ1-2; a weak D match, TRBD1 (5 bases). From germline, CDR1 is SGHAT and CDR2 FQNNGV. The V end lost 4 bases, the J end lost 5 bases, and 17 bases lay between the germline ends. The CDR3 sequence is 15 residues long. The CDR3 loop reads CASSSSGTRAYGYTF. The CDR3 DNA sequence: TGTGCCAGCAGCTCCTCCGGGACTCGGGCTTATGGCTACACCTTC.

This clonotype was counted ten times or more. The genes are TRBV12-3 or TRBV12-4 and TRBJ2-3; D is undetermined. Trimming stripped 1 base from V and 0 bases from J, with 8 bases between. CDR3 length: 15 residues. The CDR3 nucleotides read TGTGCCAGCAGTTTAGGCCGTACTAGCACAGATACGCAGTATTTT. Its translation: CASSLGRTSTDTQYF.

The chain recombines TRBV24-1 with TRBJ2-1, with D unclear. The CDR3 runs 12 residues. The germline CDR1 and CDR2 sequences are KGHDR and SFDVKD. Trimming removed 4 bases at V and 9 bases at J, with 9 bases between. The CDR3 sequence: CATSDFRSEQFF. The CDR3 region has the DNA TGTGCCACCAGTGACTTTAGGTCTGAGCAGTTCTTC.

This clonotype was found a few times. This CDR3 reads CSARGSDTQYF. The DNA for the CDR3 is TGCAGTGCTAGAGGGTCCGATACGCAGTATTTT. V is TRBV20-1 and J is TRBJ2-3; D is unclear. The CDR3 totals 11 residues. The germline CDR1 and CDR2 sequences are DFQATT and SNEGSKA (reference sequence). V lost 1 base to trimming and J lost 6 bases, with 5 bases between them.

J is TRBJ2-3 and V is TRBV7-2; no definite D call. CDR3 size: 11 residues. Trimming left V 8 bases short and J 4 bases short, with 7 bases between. The germline CDR1 and CDR2 sequences are SGHTA and FQGNSA. This chain's CDR3 is CASGIADTQYF. The CDR3 DNA reads TGTGCCAGCGGTATTGCAGATACGCAGTATTTT.

V and J are TRBV20-1 and TRBJ2-3; no reliable D call. This CDR3 is built from 13 residues. With 3 bases removed from V and 3 bases from J, the gap between germline ends came to 10 bases. The germline V gene has CDR1 DFQATT and CDR2 SNEGSKA (reference sequence). CDR3 coding DNA: TGCAGTGCTAGTGAGTTATTGACAGATACGCAGTATTTT. Amino acids: CSASELLTDTQYF.

This clonotype was detected only a few times. The chain recombines TRBV5-1 with TRBJ2-3, with 13 bases fitting TRBD2. The V segment lost 4 bases and the J segment 2 bases; nucleotides outside the gene matches: 7. The CDR3 contains 17 residues. The germline gives CDR1 SGHRS, CDR2 YFSETQ. The DNA for the CDR3 is TGCGCCAGCAGCGCCAGGACTAGCGGGGGCTACACAGATACGCAGTATTTT. It translates to CASSARTSGGYTDTQYF.

The chain employs TRBV4-3 and TRBJ2-4; tentatively, D is TRBD2 (6 bases). V was cut by 1 base and J by 3 bases, with 7 bases left in between. CDR3 length: 14 residues. Germline loops: CDR1 LGHNA, CDR2 YSLEER. The CDR3 loop is CASSQGGLKNIQYF. The DNA of the CDR3 is TGCGCCAGCAGCCAAGGGGGACTCAAAAACATTCAGTACTTC.

This chain links TRBV7-2 with TRBJ2-5; D is perhaps TRBD1 (5 bases). Trimming left V 4 bases short and J 4 bases short, with 10 bases between. The CDR3 extends over 13 amino acids. The V gene's germline CDR1 is SGHTA and CDR2 FQGNSA. The DNA for the CDR3 is TGTGCCAGCAGCTGGGGCCCGGGAGAGACCCAGTACTTC. Protein product: CASSWGPGETQYF.

This clonotype was seen more than once but under ten times. The chain uses TRBV12-3 or TRBV12-4 and TRBJ1-6; D gene uncertain. This CDR3 comprises 14 residues. With 6 bases removed from V and 8 bases from J, the gap between germline ends came to 14 bases. CDR3 in DNA: TGTGCCAGCAGCTGGTCCCGGGTTGATTCACCCCTCCACTTT. Its protein product is CASSWSRVDSPLHF.

This chain links TRBV5-1 with TRBJ2-1; 7 nucleotides agree with TRBD2. The CDR3 loop spans 15 amino acids. J gave up 0 bases and V 2 bases, and 2 bases lay outside the gene matches. The germline V gene encodes CDR1 SGHRS and CDR2 YFSETQ. The CDR3 DNA is TGCGCCAGCAGCTTAGCGGGGTTCTCCTACAATGAGCAGTTCTTC. This sequence encodes CASSLAGFSYNEQFF.

This clonotype was picked up a small number of times. This rearrangement joins TRBV19 to TRBJ1-5, with TRBD1 matching over 7 bases. Germline V CDR1 and CDR2: LNHDA, SQIVND (reference sequence). The CDR3 totals 17 residues. V dropped 6 bases and J dropped 2; count of bases not matched to a gene: 13. CDR3 loop: CASSSLGQGVGNQPQHF. The CDR3 bases are TGTGCCAGTAGCTCACTGGGGCAGGGGGTCGGCAATCAGCCCCAGCATTTT.

This clonotype turned up a few times. The rearrangement uses TRBV20-1 and TRBJ2-1; 11 bases agree with TRBD2. V lost 3 bases and J lost 3; bases outside the gene matches: 1. Germline V CDR1 and CDR2: DFQATT, SNEGSKA (reference sequence). This CDR3 contains 14 residues. The CDR3 loop reads CSASSGRGYNEQFF. For the CDR3, the DNA is TGCAGTGCTAGTAGCGGGAGGGGCTACAATGAGCAGTTCTTC.

This clonotype was observed a few times. CDR3 sequence reads: CASSLSWGEQYF. CDR3 DNA sequence: TGTGCCAGCAGCCTCTCCTGGGGCGAGCAGTACTTC. J is TRBJ2-7 and V is TRBV3-1; D not certain. The V gene lost 4 bases and the J gene lost 6 bases, with 10 bases spanning the gap. The CDR3 contains 12 residues. Germline V gene data show CDR1 as LGHDT and CDR2 as YNNKEL (reference sequence).

The chain recombines TRBV5-6 with TRBJ1-6; D gene unclear. Trimming removed 0 bases from V and 13 bases from J, with 17 bases in between. The CDR3 consists of 15 residues. Germline CDR1 and CDR2: SGHDT and YYEEEE. This chain's CDR3 is CASSLAAAFLEPLHF. The CDR3 DNA follows: TGTGCCAGCAGCTTGGCGGCAGCCTTTCTTGAGCCCCTCCACTTT.

There are a few counts of this clonotype. V is TRBV12-3 or TRBV12-4 and J is TRBJ2-2, with a tentative D call TRBD2 (6 bases). The CDR3 is 15 amino acids. V was cut by 5 bases and J by 4 bases, with 14 bases left in between. The CDR3 is CASSGGGVATGELFF. The CDR3 DNA follows: TGTGCCAGCAGTGGTGGAGGGGTTGCCACCGGGGAGCTGTTTTTT.

This clonotype was seen more than once but under ten times. This sequence joins TRBV20-1 and TRBJ1-1, with D perhaps matching TRBD1 (5 bases). Per germline, CDR1 DFQATT and CDR2 SNEGSKA (reference sequence). The CDR3 is 15 residues long. Deletions cut 0 bases from V and 3 bases from J, with 14 bases between. CDR3 sequence (DNA): TGCAGTGCTAGAGATAGGGGAGGGGTCCACACTGAAGCTTTCTTT. Its protein product is CSARDRGGVHTEAFF.

The V and J genes are TRBV19 and TRBJ2-3, with TRBD2 matching over 8 bases. The CDR3 is 15 amino acids. The V segment lost 3 bases and the J segment 1 base; nucleotides outside the gene matches: 3. CDR1 is LNHDA, CDR2 SQIVND, per germline (reference sequence). As DNA, the CDR3 is TGTGCCAGTAGTATTTCAGCGGGAGGCACAGATACGCAGTATTTT. This gives the protein CASSISAGGTDTQYF.